Sequencing of this T cell receptor beta chain was carried out in a study of T-cell memory formation after mild COVID-19. TCRdb re-analysed the 5' RACE reads in MiXCR, keeping a single row per CDR3 protein. This sample has roughly 150,000 distinct CDR3 sequences, with under 15% found just once. Trimming took off 2 bases at V and 7 bases at J, with 12 bases between the two ends. This CDR3 has 14 residues. Germline assignment: CDR1 SGDLS and CDR2 YYNGEE. The sample taken for sequencing was PBMCs or a T cell subset sorted from them (not recorded which). The sequence derives from a man aged 18 to 35 who had mild COVID-19 (a few samples of this study predate the infection). Cell type and time point are not known. V gene TRBV9 combines with J gene TRBJ2-2; the D gene could be TRBD1 or TRBD2 (5 bases each). CDR3 sequence reads: CASSVGTGFGELFF. The DNA for the CDR3 is TGTGCCAGCAGCGTCGGGACGGGGTTCGGGGAGCTGTTTTTT.